Each of the 25 T cell receptor beta chains below was sequenced from the same sample in a study of T cell responses to AZD1222 COVID-19 vaccine. Profiling relied on immunoSEQ multiplex PCR, and the TCRdb table lists in-frame clones only, not all of them. The profile shows more than 100,000 clones, about 92% of them singletons. This sample comprised peripheral blood, obtained 28 days after the second AZD1222 dose. These receptors all come from an adult who received the AZD1222 COVID-19 vaccine.

This chain joins TRBV19 and TRBJ2-5, with 8 bases identical to TRBD2. The J segment lost 3 bases and the V segment lost 7 bases, leaving 4 bases of the junction unmatched. This CDR3 is built from 13 residues. The V gene's germline CDR1 is LNHDA and CDR2 SQIVND (reference sequence). CDR3: CASTRGGKETQYF. In DNA, the CDR3 is TGTGCCAGTACTCGGGGGGGAAAAGAGACCCAGTACTTC.

The CDR3, as DNA: TGTGCCAGCAACCAAGGGACAGGGAACACCGGGGAGCTGTTTTTT. Encoded protein: CASNQGTGNTGELFF. This chain connects TRBV6-5 to TRBJ2-2; 8 bases match TRBD1. The CDR3 runs to 15 residues. After removal of 7 bases from V and 1 base from J, the junction contained 5 bases not matched to a gene. Germline V gene sequence: CDR1 MNHEY, CDR2 SVGAGI.

CDR3 bases: TGTGCCAGCAGTGAAGCAGACAGCTCATGGCAGCCCCAGCATTTT. As protein: CASSEADSSWQPQHF. The chain links TRBV2 to TRBJ1-5; the D gene is possibly TRBD1 (5 bases). Trimming removed 0 bases at V and 7 bases at J, with 13 bases between. Germline V CDR1 and CDR2: SNHLY, FYNNEI. CDR3 length: 15 residues.

The chain combines TRBV28 with TRBJ1-1; D uncertain. The ends were cut back, 8 bases at V and 0 bases at J, with 7 bases in the middle. Looked up from germline, CDR1 is MDHEN and CDR2 is SYDVKM. The CDR3 contains 12 residues. The DNA of the CDR3 is TGTGCCAGCTCAGGCTTGAACACTGAAGCTTTCTTT. It encodes CASSGLNTEAFF.

The V gene is TRBV11-2, the J gene TRBJ2-7; TRBD2 matches 9 bases. The CDR3 consists of 15 residues. Trimming took 1 base from V and 7 from J; bases not matched to a gene: 8. The V gene's germline CDR1 is SGHAT and CDR2 FQNNGV. In DNA form, the CDR3 reads TGTGCCAGCAGCTTAGGATCTAGCGGGGCTCGGGAGCAGTACTTC. Its translation: CASSLGSSGAREQYF. Based on the CDR3 plus reference TRBV11-2 and TRBJ2-7, the full variable domain is EAGVAQSPRYKIIEKRQSVAFWCNPISGHATLYWYQQILGQGPKLLIQFQNNGVVDDSQLPKDRFSAERLKGVDSTLKIQPAKLEDSAVYLCASSLGSSGAREQYFGPGTRLTVT.

V gene TRBV5-5 combines with J gene TRBJ2-5; D may correspond to TRBD1 or TRBD2 (5 bases each). CDR1 SGHKS and CDR2 YYEKEE come from the germline V gene (reference sequence). CDR3 length: 15 amino acids. V was trimmed by 1 base and J by 5 bases, leaving 15 bases between them. CDR3 nucleotides: TGTGCCAGCAGCTTGTGGGGCGGGTCCTGGGAGACCCAGTACTTC. Translated: CASSLWGGSWETQYF.

This clone was observed a single time. The rearrangement joins TRBV27 to TRBJ2-3, with 11 bases identical to TRBD1. The CDR3 extends over 17 amino acids. The germline gives CDR1 MNHEY, CDR2 SMNVEV (reference sequence). The ends lost 5 bases at V and 1 base at J; junction bases unmatched: 8. The CDR3 bases are TGTGCCAGCAGTCCAGCGGACAGGGGGCGCGGCACAGATACGCAGTATTTT. It translates to CASSPADRGRGTDTQYF.

The V and J genes are TRBV5-4 and TRBJ1-1, with a tentative D call TRBD1 (5 bases). Germline-derived CDR1 and CDR2 are SGHNT and YYREEE (reference sequence). The CDR3 is 15 amino acids. V lost 5 bases to trimming and J lost 4 bases, with 18 bases between them. CDR3 nucleotide sequence: TGTGCCAGCAGATTCGGGGGGGTCCGGACCACTGAAGCTTTCTTT. Protein: CASRFGGVRTTEAFF.

In DNA, the CDR3 is TGTGCCACCAGTGGGACAGTCACAGATACGCAGTATTTT. Encoded protein: CATSGTVTDTQYF. This chain links TRBV24-1 with TRBJ2-3; D perhaps matches TRBD1 (6 bases). Germline assignment: CDR1 KGHDR and CDR2 SFDVKD. This CDR3 has 13 amino acids. The germline V and J ends were trimmed by 5 bases and 2 bases, with 7 bases remaining between them.

The rearrangement uses TRBV5-1 and TRBJ2-1, with 10 bases fitting TRBD2. The CDR3 length is 15 residues. V trimming: 0 bases; J trimming: 10 bases; junction bases outside the gene matches: 7. CDR1 and CDR2 from the germline V gene are SGHRS and YFSETQ. CDR3 amino acids: CASSLVLAGVEEQFF. In DNA, the CDR3 is TGCGCCAGCAGCTTGGTGCTAGCGGGAGTAGAAGAGCAGTTCTTC.

The chain employs TRBV7-9 and TRBJ2-7, with D perhaps being TRBD1 or TRBD2 (5 bases each). CDR1 SEHNR and CDR2 FQNEAQ come from the germline V gene (reference sequence). The CDR3 loop spans 15 amino acids. Trimming took off 0 bases at V and 5 bases at J, with 14 bases between the two ends. The CDR3 coding sequence is TGTGCCAGCAGCTTAGCGGCGGCAGGGAGTAACGAGCAGTACTTC. It encodes CASSLAAAGSNEQYF.

The table lists this clone with a few counts. The chain uses TRBV27 and TRBJ1-2; 9 bases are shared with TRBD1. The CDR3 sequence is 20 residues long. Germline V gene lookup returns CDR1 MNHEY and CDR2 SMNVEV (reference sequence). With V trimmed by 6 bases and J by 0 bases, 20 bases remained unmatched. The DNA of the CDR3 is TGTGCCAGCAGCGACTCCCCAGGGGGACAGGGCCTGTTCACTAACTATGGCTACACCTTC. Translated, it gives CASSDSPGGQGLFTNYGYTF.

The chain joins TRBV11-3 to TRBJ1-1; D uncertain. CDR3 length equals 13 residues. Trimming shortened V by 6 bases and J by 6 bases, and 14 bases separated the two germline ends. CDR1 is SGHNT, CDR2 YENEEA, per germline. CDR3 sequence (DNA): TGTGCCAGCAGTGAGTTCGGAGTTTCTGAAGCTTTCTTT. Its protein is CASSEFGVSEAFF.

The chain has TRBV28 and TRBJ2-3, with D possibly being TRBD2 (6 bases). The CDR3 covers 19 residues. Germline CDR1 is MDHEN and CDR2 is SYDVKM. Trimming took 4 bases from V and 1 from J, leaving 24 bases between them. In nucleotides, the CDR3 is TGTGCCAGCAGTTCAACGGGCAGTACTACGCGGGGAGGCACAGATACGCAGTATTTT. Protein product: CASSSTGSTTRGGTDTQYF.

The chain carries TRBV20-1 and TRBJ1-2; D might be TRBD1 (5 bases). This CDR3 contains 11 residues. The germline V gene has CDR1 DFQATT and CDR2 SNEGSKA (reference sequence). Between the trimmed V and J ends, which lost 3 bases and 11 bases, there was a span of 13 bases. The DNA of the CDR3 is TGCAGTGCTAGGGGACCGGGATCTTACACCTTC. Translation: CSARGPGSYTF.

The V gene is TRBV18, the J gene TRBJ1-3, with a tentative D call TRBD1 (6 bases). V gave up 2 bases and J gave up 1 base, with 12 bases separating them. This CDR3 comprises 16 residues. The germline V gene encodes CDR1 KGHSH and CDR2 LQKENI. Written as DNA, the CDR3 is TGTGCCAGCTCACCAGGACAGAGACATTCTGGAAACACCATATATTTT. As protein: CASSPGQRHSGNTIYF.

This chain links TRBV14 with TRBJ1-2; the D gene is possibly TRBD1 (6 bases). V dropped 4 bases and J dropped 2 bases, with 8 bases sitting between them. Germline V lookup: CDR1 SGHDN, CDR2 FVKESK. CDR3 size: 13 residues. The CDR3: CASSPGQNYGYTF. The CDR3 nucleotides are TGTGCCAGCAGCCCCGGACAGAACTATGGCTACACCTTC.

The V gene is TRBV25-1, the J gene TRBJ1-1, with TRBD1 as a possible D gene (5 bases). Germline CDR1 MGHDK, CDR2 SYGVNS. V lost 3 bases to trimming and J lost 3 bases, with 14 bases between them. The CDR3 contains 15 residues. CDR3 in amino acids: CASSESQGLYTEAFF. For the CDR3, the DNA is TGTGCCAGCAGTGAGTCTCAGGGTCTGTACACTGAAGCTTTCTTT.

J is TRBJ2-3 and V is TRBV3-1 (or the pseudogene TRBV3-2); D perhaps matches TRBD1 (7 bases). Germline assignment: CDR1 LGHDT and CDR2 YNNKEL (reference sequence). Trimming pared 6 bases from V and 6 bases from J, leaving 22 bases between. The CDR3 loop spans 16 amino acids. The CDR3 coding sequence is TGTGCCAGCAGTCTCAGGGGGGTCGGATTCGGGGATACGCAGTATTTT. This encodes CASSLRGVGFGDTQYF.

This sequence joins TRBV4-2 and TRBJ1-5; D is unresolved. The CDR3 spans 13 residues. Germline loops: CDR1 LGHNA, CDR2 YNFKEQ. V was cut by 6 bases and J by 3 bases, with 9 bases left in between. The CDR3 DNA sequence: TGTGCCAGCAGTACGATAGACAATCAGCCCCAGCATTTT. This codes for CASSTIDNQPQHF.

This chain uses TRBV5-4 with TRBJ2-2, with D perhaps TRBD1 (6 bases). This CDR3 spans 15 amino acids. Germline loops: CDR1 SGHNT, CDR2 YYREEE (reference sequence). V dropped 2 bases and J dropped 1 base, with 9 bases sitting between them. CDR3 in amino acids: CASSFEGQNTGELFF. CDR3 DNA: TGTGCCAGCAGCTTTGAGGGACAGAACACCGGGGAGCTGTTTTTT.

In this sample, this clone turned up once. The chain couples TRBV5-4 to TRBJ1-2; 10 bases match TRBD1. This CDR3 region has 16 residues. The V gene end was trimmed by 3 bases and the J gene end by 0 bases; junction bases not matched to a gene: 5. The germline gives CDR1 SGHNT, CDR2 YYREEE (reference sequence). In DNA, the CDR3 is TGTGCCAGCAGCTGGGGACAGGGGACCTCTAACTATGGCTACACCTTC. Translated, it gives CASSWGQGTSNYGYTF.

The chain combines TRBV28 with TRBJ1-1; 8 bases agree with TRBD1. Germline assignment: CDR1 MDHEN and CDR2 SYDVKM. With 7 bases clipped from V and 11 bases from J, the junction kept 18 bases outside the gene matches. The CDR3 has 15 amino acids. The CDR3 reads CASTTSDRGFLTAFF. The CDR3 bases are TGTGCCAGCACCACTTCCGACAGGGGATTCTTAACGGCTTTCTTT. The whole variable domain, filled in from reference TRBV28 and TRBJ1-1, reads DVKVTQSSRYLVKRTGEKVFLECVQDMDHENMFWYRQDPGLGLRLIYFSYDVKMKEKGDIPEGYSVSREKKERFSLILESASTNQTSMYLCASTTSDRGFLTAFFGQGTRLTVV.

The rearrangement joins TRBV28 to TRBJ1-1; D is perhaps TRBD1 (5 bases). In germline, CDR1 is MDHEN, CDR2 SYDVKM. V was clipped by 2 bases and J by 2 bases, with 12 bases between them. The CDR3 runs 15 residues. In DNA, the CDR3 is TGTGCCAGCAGTTTAGGCGCAGGGTCTAACACTGAAGCTTTCTTT. This gives the protein CASSLGAGSNTEAFF.

V is TRBV19 and J is TRBJ1-1; D perhaps matches TRBD1 (5 bases). This CDR3 has 14 amino acids. Germline V gene lookup returns CDR1 LNHDA and CDR2 SQIVND (reference sequence). V lost 3 bases, J lost 4 bases, and 12 bases lay in between. The DNA of the CDR3 is TGTGCCAGTAGTATCGACCCGGGGGGCACTGAAGCTTTCTTT. Its translation is CASSIDPGGTEAFF. The full variable domain, with the rest looked up from reference TRBV19 and TRBJ1-1, is DGGITQSPKYLFRKEGQNVTLSCEQNLNHDAMYWYRQDPGQGLRLIYYSQIVNDFQKGDIAEGYSVSREKKESFPLTVTSAQKNPTAFYLCASSIDPGGTEAFFGQGTRLTVV.